The T cell receptor (beta chain) described here comes from a study of blood T cell repertoires in COVID-19. The CDR3 is 11 amino acids. Germline V gives CDR1 SQVTM, CDR2 ANQGSEA. V was pared by 5 bases and J by 8 bases, with 4 bases of the junction left unmatched. The participants were between about 18 and 90 years old and came from about two dozen US areas. Self-reported history from a screening survey and questionnaire set each donor's cohort. All recovered Cohort 3 donors got two negative PCRs, got clearance, or saw symptom resolution. Authors' methods: Amplified reference gene primers provided the basis for estimating nucleated cell counts. TCRdb's table, derived via immunoSEQ multiplex PCR, lists solely in-frame clones and lacks some. V, J and clone size were drawn from that table, and D and trimming were deduced from the DNA. This sample yields approximately 470,000 clones, of which 87% are seen a single time; around 0.64% belongs to the top ten.

The clonotype originates from a woman under 30 who had recovered from COVID-19. The chain couples TRBV29-1 to TRBJ1-2; 8 positions agree with TRBD1. Sequencing was carried out using PBMCs or T cells enriched from blood (not recorded which). CDR3 region: CSVPQGGGYTF. In DNA, the CDR3 is TGCAGCGTTCCACAGGGGGGCGGCTACACCTTC.